A single sample gave rise to the 17 T cell receptor beta chains below, sequenced in a study of T cells in Graves' hyperthyroidism and ophthalmopathy. Template material for amplifying TCR beta CDR3 regions consisted of RNA transcripts. When the TCR CDR3 underwent first-round RT-PCR, the HTBI primer set was used. TCRdb passed the multiplex PCR reads through MiXCR, listing each CDR3 protein once. This sample has approximately 410,000 distinct CDR3 sequences, with roughly 14% found just once. The sample was blood. All receptors come from a man in his late teens or twenties with Graves' ophthalmopathy.

This clonotype appeared many times. This chain links TRBV7-9 with TRBJ2-7; D uncertain. V was pared by 1 base and J by 6 bases, with 4 bases between. CDR3 length: 11 amino acids. Germline loops: CDR1 SEHNR, CDR2 FQNEAQ (reference sequence). CDR3 protein: CASSLDGEQYF. The CDR3 DNA reads TGTGCCAGCAGCTTAGACGGCGAGCAGTACTTC.

The chain employs TRBV19 and TRBJ2-2; tentative D call: TRBD1 (5 bases). This CDR3 has 12 residues. CDR1 LNHDA and CDR2 SQIVND come from the germline V gene (reference sequence). The V gene lost 6 bases and the J gene lost 6 bases, with 8 bases spanning the gap. The CDR3 DNA reads as TGTGCCAGTAGGGGGCACGCCGGGGAGCTGTTTTTT. Protein product: CASRGHAGELFF. Full variable domain (remainder filled in from reference TRBV19 and TRBJ2-2): DGGITQSPKYLFRKEGQNVTLSCEQNLNHDAMYWYRQDPGQGLRLIYYSQIVNDFQKGDIAEGYSVSREKKESFPLTVTSAQKNPTAFYLCASRGHAGELFFGEGSRLTVL.

The rearrangement links TRBV5-4 to TRBJ2-7, with TRBD2 matching 8 bases. The CDR3 spans 16 residues. The V gene end was trimmed by 4 bases and the J gene end by 2 bases; junction bases not matched to a gene: 11. Germline assignment: CDR1 SGHNT and CDR2 YYREEE (reference sequence). CDR3 nucleotides: TGTGCCAGCAGCCTCGGGGGGGGGTCTAGCCCCTACGAGCAGTACTTC. As protein: CASSLGGGSSPYEQYF. Full variable domain (remainder filled in from reference TRBV5-4 and TRBJ2-7): ETGVTQSPTHLIKTRGQQVTLRCSSQSGHNTVSWYQQALGQGPQFIFQYYREEENGRGNFPPRFSGLQFPNYSSELNVNALELDDSALYLCASSLGGGSSPYEQYFGPGTRLTVT.

This sequence joins TRBV7-9 and TRBJ2-5; either TRBD1 or TRBD2 may fit D (5 bases each). Trimming removed 5 bases from V and 1 base from J, with 14 bases in between. The CDR3 length is 15 residues. Germline V gene lookup returns CDR1 SEHNR and CDR2 FQNEAQ (reference sequence). This chain's CDR3 is CASSDSGTLQETQYF. The CDR3 DNA sequence: TGTGCCAGCAGCGACTCCGGGACCCTCCAAGAGACCCAGTACTTC. Full variable domain (missing parts from reference TRBV7-9 and TRBJ2-5): DTGVSQNPRHKITKRGQNVTFRCDPISEHNRLYWYRQTLGQGPEFLTYFQNEAQLEKSRLLSDRFSAERPKGSFSTLEIQRTEQGDSAMYLCASSDSGTLQETQYFGPGTRLLVL.

CDR3 DNA: TGTGCCAGCAGTTACTCACGTCCCGGGACAGGGGGCCTTGGCTACACCTTC. This codes for CASSYSRPGTGGLGYTF. The V call is TRBV6-5, the J call TRBJ1-2; 12 bases line up with TRBD1. V shed 0 bases, J shed 7 bases, and the junction held 9 bases outside the gene matches. This CDR3 has 17 residues. CDR1 and CDR2 from the germline V gene are MNHEY and SVGAGI.

This clonotype was counted ten times or more. The V call is TRBV6-1, the J call TRBJ1-2; D gene uncertain. Trimming pared 7 bases from V and 0 bases from J, leaving 6 bases between. The germline V gene encodes CDR1 MNHNS and CDR2 SASEGT. The CDR3 spans 12 residues. As DNA, the CDR3 is TGTGCCAGCAAAATAACTAACTATGGCTACACCTTC. It codes for CASKITNYGYTF.

The table lists this clonotype with many counts. This chain connects TRBV2 to TRBJ2-7; D is possibly TRBD1 (6 bases). The CDR3 contains 13 residues. CDR1 and CDR2 (germline): SNHLY, FYNNEI. V lost 6 bases and J 7 bases, leaving 16 bases between the germline ends. The CDR3 DNA reads as TGTGCCAGCAGAGTTGAGACAGGCAAAGAGCAGTACTTC. Translating it yields CASRVETGKEQYF.

Ten or more counts support this clonotype. The chain recombines TRBV5-6 with TRBJ2-7; TRBD1 aligns across 7 bases. The CDR3 consists of 14 residues. Per the germline V gene, CDR1 is SGHDT and CDR2 is YYEEEE. J was trimmed by 3 bases and V by 2 bases; bases with no gene match: 5. The CDR3: CASSFGRGSYEQYF. As DNA, the CDR3 is TGTGCCAGCAGCTTTGGCAGGGGGAGCTACGAGCAGTACTTC.

Of note for this clonotype: This may be a read error: a much more frequent sequence differs by one nucleotide. Because the CDR3 is missing its conserved closing phenylalanine or tryptophan, this is likely a read error. This chain links TRBV13 with TRBJ2-5, with 16 bases aligning to TRBD2. V trimming: 5 bases; J trimming: 2 bases; junction bases outside the gene matches: 2. This CDR3 spans 16 amino acids. Germline values: CDR1 PRHDT, CDR2 FYEKMQ (reference sequence). The CDR3 DNA is TGTGCCAGCAGCAAGGGACTAGCGGGGGGGCAAGAGACCCAGTACCTC. It is translated as CASSKGLAGGQETQYL.

V gene TRBV12-3 or TRBV12-4 combines with J gene TRBJ2-1; D gene unclear. This CDR3 is 11 amino acids long. Trimming cost V 0 bases and J 11 bases, with 5 bases left between them. The chain's CDR3 is CASSLAGKQFF. The CDR3 DNA reads TGTGCCAGCAGTTTAGCCGGTAAGCAGTTCTTC.

Worth noting for this clonotype: A read error may explain this, as a much larger clone is one base away. The rearrangement uses TRBV2 and TRBJ2-5; 10 positions agree with TRBD1. Per germline, CDR1 SNHLY and CDR2 FYNNEI. The CDR3 extends over 14 amino acids. The CDR3 sequence is CTSSADRGRGTQYF. The CDR3 DNA sequence: TGTACCAGCAGCGCTGACAGGGGGCGCGGGACCCAGTACTTC.

The sample holds many counts of this clonotype. The chain carries TRBV6-1 and TRBJ1-1; 10 nucleotides agree with TRBD1. The ends lost 7 bases at V and 6 bases at J; junction bases unmatched: 8. Germline-derived CDR1 and CDR2 are MNHNS and SASEGT. This CDR3 spans 14 amino acids. The CDR3 DNA reads as TGTGCCAGCACCCAGACAGGGGGCAGAGCTGAAGCTTTCTTT. It is translated as CASTQTGGRAEAFF.

This chain uses TRBV5-6 with TRBJ1-2, with 9 bases aligning to TRBD1. The trim removed 4 bases at V and 8 bases at J, leaving 6 bases unmatched. The CDR3 is made up of 13 amino acids. CDR1 and CDR2 (germline): SGHDT, YYEEEE. The CDR3: CASSPGTGWGYTF. The CDR3 nucleotides are TGTGCCAGCAGCCCCGGGACAGGGTGGGGCTACACCTTC. The entire variable domain, with the rest obtained from reference TRBV5-6 and TRBJ1-2, is as follows: DAGVTQSPTHLIKTRGQQVTLRCSPKSGHDTVSWYQQALGQGPQFIFQYYEEEERQRGNFPDRFSGHQFPNYSSELNVNALLLGDSALYLCASSPGTGWGYTFGSGTRLTVV.

This clonotype showed up many times. The V gene is TRBV3-1, the J gene TRBJ2-3, with D unclear. The CDR3 extends over 14 amino acids. CDR1 is LGHDT, CDR2 YNNKEL, per germline (reference sequence). The V gene lost 4 bases and the J gene lost 0 bases, with 8 bases spanning the gap. The CDR3 sequence is CASSPSASTDTQYF. For the CDR3, the DNA is TGTGCCAGCAGCCCTTCAGCTAGCACAGATACGCAGTATTTT.

This clonotype was seen ten or more times. The chain is built from TRBV11-3 and TRBJ2-1, with a weak D call TRBD2 (7 bases). Germline CDR1 SGHNT, CDR2 YENEEA. V was pared by 4 bases and J by 6 bases, with 16 bases between. The CDR3 totals 15 residues. The DNA for the CDR3 is TGTGCCAGCAGCTGGAACGGGGGGCCCCGCAATGAGCAGTTCTTC. Translated: CASSWNGGPRNEQFF.

This clonotype showed up just a few times. The rearrangement joins TRBV15 to TRBJ2-5, with D perhaps assigned TRBD1 or TRBD2 (5 bases each). Per germline, CDR1 LNHNV and CDR2 YYDKDF (reference sequence). This CDR3 region has 13 residues. The V end was cut by 4 bases, the J end by 3 bases, with 9 bases between. CDR3: CATSKGPEETQYF. CDR3 DNA sequence: TGTGCCACCAGCAAGGGACCTGAAGAGACCCAGTACTTC.

This clonotype has more than one count but fewer than ten. This sequence joins TRBV15 and TRBJ1-5; D not resolved. Germline CDR1 is LNHNV and CDR2 is YYDKDF (reference sequence). The CDR3 contains 17 residues. V lost 0 bases and J lost 2, with 14 bases in between. The CDR3 here is CATSRDFEGWGNQPQHF. CDR3 nucleotides: TGTGCCACCAGCAGAGATTTTGAGGGTTGGGGCAATCAGCCCCAGCATTTT.